This T cell receptor (beta chain) came from a study of cytomegalovirus exposure and HLA in healthy donors. Study observations and caveats: Later work showed greater clonal expansion in HLA-associated TCR beta chains than in equally common others. The majority of TCR sequences were rare, yet some public TCRs appeared in many donors. Across donors, presence/absence analyses took sequencing depth to be roughly uniform.

This clone was seen more than once but under ten times. Its antigen is as yet unknown. 60 Vbeta and 13 Jbeta primers were used in PCR. Repertoires were generated with immunoSEQ multiplex PCR, while TCRdb's copy carries only in-frame clones and drops some. This table holds about 120,000 clones, 77% found once. V shed 0 bases, J shed 5 bases, and the junction held 7 bases outside the gene matches. The CDR3 consists of 15 residues. Germline CDR1 is SGHNT and CDR2 is YYREEE (reference sequence). The clonotype was recovered from a human donor in good health. This chain uses TRBV5-4 with TRBJ2-7, with 8 bases identical to TRBD2. Sequencing input: PBMCs. CDR3 protein: CASSLASGSYNEQYF. The CDR3 nucleotides are TGTGCCAGCAGCTTGGCGAGCGGGAGTTATAACGAGCAGTACTTC.